These 31 T cell receptor beta chains originate from one sample sequenced in a study of identical twins. TCRdb ran MiXCR on the 5' RACE reads and lists one entry per CDR3 protein. The data show approximately 1.8 million distinct CDR3 sequences, 25% to 35% seen once. The specimen was cord blood. The source of these receptors is a newborn girl in good health.

This rearrangement joins TRBV12-3 or TRBV12-4 to TRBJ2-1; TRBD2 matches 12 bases. After removal of 6 bases from V and 3 bases from J, the junction contained 6 bases not matched to a gene. The CDR3 is 16 residues long. The CDR3 nucleotides are TGTGCCAGCAGCTCGAGACTAGCGGGGGTCTACAATGAGCAGTTCTTC. Translation gives CASSSRLAGVYNEQFF.

This clonotype has only a few counts. The chain is built from TRBV20-1 and TRBJ1-2; D is unclear. V gave up 1 base and J gave up 0 bases, with 9 bases separating them. This CDR3 is 14 amino acids long. CDR1 and CDR2 (germline): DFQATT, SNEGSKA (reference sequence). This CDR3 is CSARGPYANYGYTF. CDR3 sequence (DNA): TGCAGTGCTAGAGGACCTTATGCTAACTATGGCTACACCTTC.

The rearrangement links TRBV18 to TRBJ2-1; 9 bases are a match to TRBD2. V dropped 3 bases and J dropped 0; count of bases not matched to a gene: 6. The CDR3 is 17 amino acids. CDR1 is KGHSH and CDR2 is LQKENI in the germline V gene. CDR3: CASSPWTSASSYNEQFF. The CDR3 bases are TGTGCCAGCTCACCCTGGACTAGCGCGAGCTCCTACAATGAGCAGTTCTTC.

This clonotype showed up just a few times. The rearrangement uses TRBV29-1 and TRBJ2-3, with TRBD1 as a possible D gene (5 bases). CDR1 and CDR2 (germline): SQVTM, ANQGSEA. The CDR3 has 15 amino acids. Deletions cut 4 bases from V and 1 base from J, with 15 bases between. CDR3 loop: CSVVPQGKGTDTQYF. In DNA form, the CDR3 reads TGCAGCGTTGTGCCCCAGGGTAAGGGCACAGATACGCAGTATTTT.

The J gene is TRBJ2-5, the V gene TRBV5-1, with TRBD1 matching over 9 bases. The J call may be wrong; the DNA end is better matched by TRBJ2-7. Germline CDR1 and CDR2: SGHRS and YFSETQ. The CDR3 sequence is 14 residues long. The CDR3 DNA reads as TGCGCCAGCAGCCACCGGGACAGGGCTAACGAGCAGTACTTC. Translation: CASSHRDRANEQYF.

Concerning this clonotype itself: This could be a read error, since a much larger clone is one nucleotide away. V is TRBV9 and J is TRBJ2-7, with D unresolved. Germline-derived CDR1 and CDR2 are SGDLS and YYNGEE. The CDR3 has 14 amino acids. The CDR3 protein is CASSVEAGSYEPYF. For the CDR3, the DNA is TGTGCCAGCAGCGTAGAAGCAGGCTCCTACGAGCCGTACTTC.

There are a few counts of this clonotype. This chain joins TRBV5-6 and TRBJ1-2, with D uncertain. Germline V gene sequence: CDR1 SGHDT, CDR2 YYEEEE. The CDR3 is 14 residues long. Deletions cut 2 bases from V and 4 bases from J, with 12 bases between. CDR3 coding DNA: TGTGCCAGCAGCTTAATAGATGGGGTCTATGGCTACACCTTC. It is translated as CASSLIDGVYGYTF.

This chain connects TRBV12-3 or TRBV12-4 to TRBJ2-2; unclear D gene. V shed 3 bases and J shed 6 bases, with 11 bases lying between them. The length of the CDR3 is 14 residues. In DNA, the CDR3 is TGTGCCAGCAGTTTTTGGGCCCCTTCCGGGGAGCTGTTTTTT. Residues: CASSFWAPSGELFF.

There are a few counts of this clonotype. The chain's CDR3 is CSGRTGNEQYF. Written as DNA, the CDR3 is TGCAGCGGCAGGACAGGGAACGAGCAGTACTTC. The V and J genes are TRBV29-1 and TRBJ2-7, with 8 bases that match TRBD1. J gave up 5 bases and V 7 bases, and 4 bases lay outside the gene matches. Germline V gene data show CDR1 as SQVTM and CDR2 as ANQGSEA. The CDR3 totals 11 residues.

CDR3 bases: TGTGCCAGCAGCCGGGGTAGCGGGAGGCCCGACAATGAGCAGTACTTC. This sequence encodes CASSRGSGRPDNEQYF. The rearrangement uses TRBV4-2 and TRBJ2-1; TRBD2 aligns across 10 bases. The DNA end is a closer match to TRBJ2-7, so the J assignment may be wrong. Germline V gene sequence: CDR1 LGHNA, CDR2 YNFKEQ. This CDR3 has 16 residues.

This clonotype has just a few counts. The J gene is TRBJ2-1, the V gene TRBV7-2; the match to TRBD2 covers 8 bases. Trimming removed 3 bases from V and 8 bases from J; junction bases left unmatched: 9. Germline CDR1 SGHTA, CDR2 FQGNSA. The CDR3 is 15 residues long. DNA for the CDR3: TGTGCCAGCAGCTTTAGCGGGACATGGGGCGATGAGCAGTTCTTC. Translating gives CASSFSGTWGDEQFF.

There are a few counts of this clonotype. The chain is built from TRBV4-2 and TRBJ1-1; D is unresolved. The germline V gene has CDR1 LGHNA and CDR2 YNFKEQ. This CDR3 has 14 residues. Trimming pared 1 base from V and 7 bases from J, leaving 13 bases between. This CDR3 reads CASSQGGSPVEAFF. CDR3 sequence (DNA): TGTGCCAGCAGCCAAGGTGGCAGCCCTGTTGAAGCTTTCTTT.

V gene TRBV28 combines with J gene TRBJ2-7, with unresolved D. Germline CDR1 and CDR2: MDHEN and SYDVKM. This CDR3 comprises 12 residues. Trimming stripped 3 bases from V and 5 bases from J, with 8 bases between. CDR3 amino acids: CASSLFWDEQYF. The DNA for the CDR3 is TGTGCCAGCAGTTTGTTTTGGGACGAGCAGTACTTC.

This clonotype occurred a few times. This chain uses TRBV27 with TRBJ1-6, with a possible D match to TRBD1 (5 bases). The CDR3 contains 14 residues. V was cut by 3 bases and J by 10 bases, with 13 bases left in between. CDR1 is MNHEY and CDR2 is SMNVEV in the germline V gene (reference sequence). The CDR3 sequence: CASSLGGLSSPLHF. The DNA of the CDR3 is TGTGCCAGCAGTTTGGGGGGTCTTAGCTCACCCCTCCACTTT.

This clonotype was counted between two and nine times. This chain connects TRBV2 to TRBJ2-5; 8 bases map to TRBD2. V gave up 7 bases and J gave up 3 bases; unmatched junction bases: 10. Per the germline V gene, CDR1 is SNHLY and CDR2 is FYNNEI. CDR3 length equals 15 residues. The CDR3, as DNA: TGTGCCAGCACTCACACTGGACTAGCTAAAGAGACCCAGTACTTC. It encodes CASTHTGLAKETQYF.

This chain joins TRBV7-2 and TRBJ1-6, with no clear D. This CDR3 comprises 16 residues. Per the germline V gene, CDR1 is SGHTA and CDR2 is FQGNSA. V lost 1 base to trimming and J lost 9 bases, with 16 bases between them. CDR3: CASSLGSTPRGSPLHF. The CDR3 bases are TGTGCCAGCAGCTTAGGGTCAACTCCCCGAGGTTCACCCCTCCACTTT.

The chain links TRBV29-1 to TRBJ1-6; 7 positions match TRBD1. This CDR3 is 12 amino acids long. CDR1 and CDR2 (germline): SQVTM, ANQGSEA. After removal of 6 bases from V and 8 bases from J, the junction contained 4 bases not matched to a gene. The DNA of the CDR3 is TGCAGCGTCGGGGACAGCGATTCACCCCTCCACTTT. Its translation: CSVGDSDSPLHF.

This clonotype was counted a few times. The junction departs from the called germline gene at one end, perhaps through a read error. The chain carries TRBV10-3 and TRBJ2-5, with 7 positions matching TRBD2. Germline V gene sequence: CDR1 ENHRY, CDR2 SYGVKD. The CDR3 runs to 15 residues. The CDR3 spells CAISETGLAVEAQYF. The CDR3 DNA sequence: TGTGCCATCAGTGAGACGGGGCTAGCGGTAGAGGCCCAGTACTTC.

A remark on this clonotype: One end of the junction does not line up with germline, which may come from a read error. V usage is TRBV2 and J usage is TRBJ2-4; D is unclear. TRBJ2-7 matches the DNA end more closely, so the J call is doubtful. CDR3 length equals 13 residues. Per the germline V gene, CDR1 is SNHLY and CDR2 is FYNNEI. CDR3 DNA: TGTGCCAGCATAGAAGCTATCTCCCACGAGCAGTACTTC. Translation gives CASIEAISHEQYF.

V gene TRBV20-1 combines with J gene TRBJ2-4, with TRBD2 as a possible D gene (6 bases). The CDR3 sequence is 12 residues long. V was shortened by 3 bases and J by 13 bases, with 16 bases between the two germline ends. Germline V gives CDR1 DFQATT, CDR2 SNEGSKA (reference sequence). The CDR3 is CSASRDSNQQYF. CDR3 nucleotide sequence: TGCAGTGCTAGCCGGGACTCAAACCAGCAGTACTTC.

This clonotype has more than one count but fewer than ten. The rearrangement joins TRBV7-9 to TRBJ2-3, with 9 bases matching TRBD1. CDR3 size: 16 residues. From germline, CDR1 is SEHNR and CDR2 FQNEAQ (reference sequence). V lost 4 bases and J lost 0; bases outside the gene matches: 5. CDR3 residues: CASSSQGATSTDTQYF. The DNA for the CDR3 is TGTGCCAGCAGCTCACAGGGGGCTACTAGCACAGATACGCAGTATTTT.

This clonotype has more than one count but fewer than ten. The CDR3 loop is CASRGGRSSYEQYF. For the CDR3, the DNA is TGCGCCAGCCGCGGGGGGCGGTCCTCCTACGAGCAGTACTTC. This rearrangement joins TRBV5-1 to TRBJ2-7, with 8 nucleotides matching TRBD2. CDR1 is SGHRS, CDR2 YFSETQ, per germline. The CDR3 extends over 14 amino acids. V dropped 7 bases and J dropped 0; count of bases not matched to a gene: 6.

The V and J genes are TRBV11-2 and TRBJ2-7; D perhaps matches TRBD1 (6 bases). CDR1 is SGHAT, CDR2 FQNNGV, per germline. Trimming took 5 bases from V and 0 from J, leaving 14 bases between them. There are 15 residues in the CDR3. The CDR3 loop is CASSRDRWDSYEQYF. The CDR3 DNA reads as TGTGCCAGCAGCCGCGACAGGTGGGACTCCTACGAGCAGTACTTC.

In this sample, this clonotype turned up once. V and J are TRBV7-9 and TRBJ2-1; D unresolved. The J call may be mistaken, given a closer DNA end match to TRBJ2-7. The germline V gene encodes CDR1 SEHNR and CDR2 FQNEAQ (reference sequence). This CDR3 is 15 amino acids long. The CDR3 region has the DNA TGTGCCAGCAGCCTACATCTAAACTCCTACAATGAGCAGTACTTC. It codes for CASSLHLNSYNEQYF.

This clonotype was counted between two and nine times. The genes are TRBV5-1 and TRBJ2-7; D is unclear. The ends were cut back, 0 bases at V and 2 bases at J, with 6 bases in the middle. The CDR3 extends over 13 amino acids. Looked up from germline, CDR1 is SGHRS and CDR2 is YFSETQ. The CDR3 DNA reads TGCGCCAGCAGCTTGGAATACGCCTACGAGCAGTACTTC. Its translation is CASSLEYAYEQYF.

This clonotype appeared a few times. The chain combines TRBV7-2 with TRBJ2-7; D not certain. The DNA end lines up better with TRBJ2-5; the J call may be wrong. CDR3 length: 14 residues. CDR1 SGHTA and CDR2 FQGNSA come from the germline V gene. CDR3 protein: CASTGWARGETQYF. The CDR3 DNA follows: TGTGCCAGCACTGGGTGGGCCAGAGGAGAGACCCAGTACTTC.

This chain uses TRBV4-1 with TRBJ1-2; TRBD1 agrees at 7 bases. This CDR3 is 14 amino acids long. Germline values: CDR1 MGHRA, CDR2 YSYEKL. The J segment lost 6 bases and the V segment lost 4 bases, leaving 8 bases of the junction unmatched. CDR3 sequence: CASSPATGIHGYTF. The CDR3 DNA is TGCGCCAGCAGCCCAGCGACAGGGATCCATGGCTACACCTTC.

The V and J genes are TRBV6-5 and TRBJ2-3; weak D call: TRBD2 (6 bases). The CDR3 runs 17 residues. The V end lost 2 bases, the J end lost 1 base, and 16 bases lay between the germline ends. The germline V gene has CDR1 MNHEY and CDR2 SVGAGI. This chain's CDR3 is CASSYDPRDWRTDTQYF. For the CDR3, the DNA is TGTGCCAGCAGTTACGATCCTCGGGACTGGCGCACAGATACGCAGTATTTT.

There are many counts of this clonotype. V is TRBV29-1 and J is TRBJ2-3; 9 bases are a match to TRBD1. V was clipped by 6 bases and J by 5 bases; unmatched bases: 6. The CDR3 is 13 residues long. Germline assignment: CDR1 SQVTM and CDR2 ANQGSEA. CDR3 amino acids: CSVGDREVDTQYF. The CDR3 nucleotides read TGCAGCGTGGGGGACAGGGAGGTAGATACGCAGTATTTT.

This chain joins TRBV19 and TRBJ1-2; TRBD1 matches at 7 bases. After removal of 4 bases from V and 3 bases from J, the junction contained 17 bases not matched to a gene. The CDR3 has 18 residues. Germline V gene lookup returns CDR1 LNHDA and CDR2 SQIVND (reference sequence). DNA for the CDR3: TGTGCCAGTAGTAGTATTCGGCGGGTGCCAGGGGGGCACTATGGCTACACCTTC. The encoded protein is CASSSIRRVPGGHYGYTF.

This clonotype was seen a few times. The chain joins TRBV3-1 to TRBJ2-5; D is perhaps TRBD2 (5 bases). The ends were cut back, 4 bases at V and 7 bases at J, with 13 bases in the middle. Looked up from germline, CDR1 is LGHDT and CDR2 is YNNKEL (reference sequence). The CDR3 is 13 amino acids. The CDR3 region has the DNA TGTGCCAGCAGCCGCTTTTCCGAGGGGACCCAGTACTTC. It codes for CASSRFSEGTQYF.